These 27 T cell receptor beta chains came from one sample sequenced in a study of identical twins. In TCRdb, the 5' RACE reads were re-called with MiXCR into one record per CDR3 protein. The repertoire has fewer than 900,000 distinct CDR3 sequences, less than 25% of them found once; the top ten carry about 4.3%. The same sample was also studied in work on T cells expressing NK-cell markers.

Material for sequencing was PBMCs. The receptors here all came from a young woman in good health.

The chain carries TRBV2 and TRBJ2-5; TRBD2 might be the D (7 bases). The CDR3 length is 13 residues. Trimming left V 6 bases short and J 3 bases short, with 11 bases between. CDR1 and CDR2 from the germline V gene are SNHLY and FYNNEI. The CDR3 DNA is TGTGCCAGCAGGGGGAGGGGGGAAGAGACCCAGTACTTC. Encoded protein: CASRGRGEETQYF. The complete variable domain, with remaining parts taken from reference TRBV2 and TRBJ2-5, reads EPEVTQTPSHQVTQMGQEVILRCVPISNHLYFYWYRQILGQKVEFLVSFYNNEISEKSEIFDDQFSVERPDGSNFTLKIRSTKLEDSAMYFCASRGRGEETQYFGPGTRLLVL.

This clonotype was observed a few times. The chain combines TRBV6-1 with TRBJ1-2; no clear D gene. CDR1 is MNHNS, CDR2 SASEGT, per germline. The CDR3 consists of 15 residues. Trimming removed 5 bases from V and 4 bases from J, with 17 bases in between. In DNA form, the CDR3 reads TGTGCCAGCAGTCGGCTACCAGAGTCCAGCTATGGCTACACCTTC. It is translated as CASSRLPESSYGYTF.

This clonotype was detected many times. This sequence joins TRBV5-1 and TRBJ2-5; D might be TRBD2 (5 bases). Trimming left V 0 bases short and J 2 bases short, with 11 bases between. The CDR3 contains 15 residues. CDR1 SGHRS and CDR2 YFSETQ come from the germline V gene. Here the CDR3 DNA reads TGCGCCAGCAGCTTGGGTAGCTCGGGGCAAGAGACCCAGTACTTC. This sequence encodes CASSLGSSGQETQYF.

The rearrangement uses TRBV5-1 and TRBJ2-3; D perhaps matches TRBD1 (6 bases). CDR1 and CDR2 (germline): SGHRS, YFSETQ. The CDR3 consists of 15 residues. V was pared by 4 bases and J by 2 bases, with 14 bases between. CDR3 coding DNA: TGCGCCAGCAGCCCCTACGGGACAATCACAGATACGCAGTATTTT. This encodes CASSPYGTITDTQYF.

This clonotype occurred once. This chain connects TRBV6-1 to TRBJ1-5; D is unresolved. This CDR3 is 13 amino acids long. V dropped 3 bases and J dropped 6 bases, with 9 bases sitting between them. Germline CDR1 and CDR2: MNHNS and SASEGT. CDR3 nucleotides: TGTGCCAGCAGTGAGACGTGGGGTCAGCCCCAGCATTTT. Translation gives CASSETWGQPQHF.

There are a few counts of this clonotype. This rearrangement joins TRBV7-2 to TRBJ2-5, with D uncertain. Per the germline V gene, CDR1 is SGHTA and CDR2 is FQGNSA. This CDR3 has 14 amino acids. Trimming took 3 bases from V and 5 from J, leaving 13 bases between them. CDR3 region: CASSFDVAQETQYF. The CDR3, as DNA: TGTGCCAGCAGCTTTGATGTCGCTCAGGAGACCCAGTACTTC.

This sequence joins TRBV20-1 and TRBJ1-5, with 11 positions matching TRBD1. V lost 6 bases to trimming and J lost 6 bases; unmatched junction nucleotides: 4. The CDR3 loop spans 13 amino acids. Germline lookup yields CDR1 DFQATT and CDR2 SNEGSKA (reference sequence). CDR3 nucleotides: TGCAGTGCCCACGGGACAGGGGGTCAGCCCCAGCATTTT. This translates into CSAHGTGGQPQHF.

This clonotype has just a few counts. The chain uses TRBV6-1 and TRBJ2-1, with D perhaps TRBD1 (5 bases). The CDR3 contains 14 residues. With 5 bases removed from V and 7 bases from J, the gap between germline ends came to 15 bases. CDR1 and CDR2 from the germline V gene are MNHNS and SASEGT. The CDR3 reads CASSRAGIRNEQFF. In nucleotides, the CDR3 is TGTGCCAGCAGTCGAGCAGGGATAAGGAATGAGCAGTTCTTC.

This clonotype has more than one count but fewer than ten. The chain has TRBV20-1 and TRBJ2-6; D could derive from TRBD1 or TRBD2 (5 bases each). CDR3 length: 16 amino acids. Germline lookup yields CDR1 DFQATT and CDR2 SNEGSKA (reference sequence). V was pared by 6 bases and J by 0 bases, with 15 bases between. CDR3 sequence: CSAHGTDRSGANVLTF. Written as DNA, the CDR3 is TGCAGTGCCCACGGGACGGACCGCTCTGGGGCCAACGTCCTGACTTTC.

The V and J genes are TRBV12-3 or TRBV12-4 and TRBJ2-7; weak D call: TRBD1 (6 bases). Trimming pared 3 bases from V and 0 bases from J, leaving 9 bases between. The CDR3 length is 14 residues. The CDR3 is CASSFGQTSYEQYF. The CDR3 region has the DNA TGTGCCAGCAGTTTCGGACAGACCTCCTACGAGCAGTACTTC.

This clonotype was seen many times. V gene TRBV11-2 combines with J gene TRBJ2-7, with D hard to call. CDR3 length: 16 amino acids. Germline V gene lookup returns CDR1 SGHAT and CDR2 FQNNGV. Trimming removed 3 bases from V and 6 bases from J, with 21 bases in between. The CDR3 region has the DNA TGTGCCAGCAGCTTTTTCAGGTCTCGCGGATGGGGCGAGCAGTACTTC. Residues: CASSFFRSRGWGEQYF.

The chain uses TRBV5-5 and TRBJ2-7; possibly TRBD2 for D (6 bases). Trimming pared 5 bases from V and 1 base from J, leaving 10 bases between. The CDR3 spans 13 residues. CDR1 is SGHKS and CDR2 is YYEKEE in the germline V gene (reference sequence). CDR3 DNA sequence: TGTGCCAGCAGAGGGGACTTGTCCTACGAGCAGTACTTC. The encoded protein is CASRGDLSYEQYF.

This clonotype was counted a single time. The chain recombines TRBV25-1 with TRBJ2-5; D may be TRBD2 (6 bases). This CDR3 region has 12 residues. Trimming took off 9 bases at V and 2 bases at J, with 10 bases between the two ends. Germline V lookup: CDR1 MGHDK, CDR2 SYGVNS. CDR3: CASARGQETQYF. For the CDR3, the DNA is TGTGCCAGTGCCCGGGGGCAAGAGACCCAGTACTTC.

This clonotype occurred a few times. The chain recombines TRBV5-1 with TRBJ2-1; the D gene could be TRBD1 or TRBD2 (5 bases each). This CDR3 spans 15 amino acids. V lost 0 bases and J lost 2, with 9 bases in between. The germline CDR1 and CDR2 sequences are SGHRS and YFSETQ. The DNA of the CDR3 is TGCGCCAGCAGCTTGGGTAGGGGACCCTACAATGAGCAGTTCTTC. Translated: CASSLGRGPYNEQFF.

The sample holds a few counts of this clonotype. This chain connects TRBV3-1 to TRBJ2-5; no clear D. Germline CDR1 is LGHDT and CDR2 is YNNKEL (reference sequence). Trimming stripped 2 bases from V and 1 base from J, with 11 bases between. This CDR3 has 15 residues. The DNA for the CDR3 is TGTGCCAGCAGCCAACCCTCGGGCCTCCAAGAGACCCAGTACTTC. It yields the protein CASSQPSGLQETQYF.

In its sample, this clonotype was seen a few times. The J gene is TRBJ2-3, the V gene TRBV9; D is undetermined. The CDR3 is made up of 14 amino acids. The germline V and J ends were trimmed by 4 bases and 4 bases, with 13 bases remaining between them. The germline V gene encodes CDR1 SGDLS and CDR2 YYNGEE. The DNA for the CDR3 is TGTGCCAGCAGCCTCACGTCGGCAGCAGATACGCAGTATTTT. It is translated as CASSLTSAADTQYF. Full variable domain (rest looked up from reference TRBV9 and TRBJ2-3): DSGVTQTPKHLITATGQRVTLRCSPRSGDLSVYWYQQSLDQGLQFLIQYYNGEERAKGNILERFSAQQFPDLHSELNLSSLELGDSALYFCASSLTSAADTQYFGPGTRLTVL.

The CDR3 loop reads CSARDYLRRTSGNLYNEQFF. In DNA form, the CDR3 reads TGCAGTGCTAGAGATTATCTGCGCCGGACTAGCGGGAACTTATACAATGAGCAGTTCTTC. V gene TRBV20-1 combines with J gene TRBJ2-1; 12 nucleotides match TRBD2. Germline-derived CDR1 and CDR2 are DFQATT and SNEGSKA (reference sequence). This CDR3 region has 20 residues. Trimming removed 0 bases from V and 4 bases from J; junction bases left unmatched: 16.

This clonotype appeared a few times. This chain connects TRBV6-2 or TRBV6-3 to TRBJ1-5; D may be TRBD1 (5 bases). Looked up from germline, CDR1 is MNHEY and CDR2 is SVGEGT. Trimming removed 2 bases at V and 3 bases at J, with 20 bases between. CDR3 length: 18 amino acids. The CDR3 nucleotides are TGTGCCAGCAGTTACGACCCAAGAGGACAAGCCAACAATCAGCCCCAGCATTTT. Translation: CASSYDPRGQANNQPQHF.

The chain recombines TRBV29-1 with TRBJ2-5, with unresolved D. Trimming took 6 bases from V and 1 from J, leaving 9 bases between them. In germline, CDR1 is SQVTM, CDR2 ANQGSEA. The CDR3 is 12 residues long. In DNA form, the CDR3 reads TGCAGCGTCCGCCTGTCCCAAGAGACCCAGTACTTC. Translating gives CSVRLSQETQYF. The full variable domain, completed using reference TRBV29-1 and TRBJ2-5, is SAVISQKPSRDICQRGTSLTIQCQVDSQVTMMFWYRQQPGQSLTLIATANQGSEATYESGFVIDKFPISRPNLTFSTLTVSNMSPEDSSIYLCSVRLSQETQYFGPGTRLLVL.

This clonotype has only one observation. V gene TRBV20-1 combines with J gene TRBJ2-7; 8 bases are a match to TRBD2. This CDR3 is built from 17 residues. Trimming cost V 0 bases and J 2 bases; bases outside gene matches: 12. Germline values: CDR1 DFQATT, CDR2 SNEGSKA (reference sequence). The CDR3 nucleotides are TGCAGTGCTAGAGATCGCTTCGGCGGGAGGACGACCTACGAGCAGTACTTC. Amino acids: CSARDRFGGRTTYEQYF.

This clonotype appeared many times. The chain combines TRBV29-1 with TRBJ2-2; unclear D gene. The germline V gene has CDR1 SQVTM and CDR2 ANQGSEA. The CDR3 consists of 14 residues. V lost 5 bases to trimming and J lost 0 bases, with 10 bases between them. CDR3 sequence: CSVTDNPNTGELFF. CDR3 DNA: TGCAGCGTTACAGATAATCCGAACACCGGGGAGCTGTTTTTT.

The genes are TRBV20-1 and TRBJ2-3; 7 bases are shared with TRBD2. The germline V gene encodes CDR1 DFQATT and CDR2 SNEGSKA (reference sequence). J lost 0 bases, V lost 8 bases, and 14 bases had no gene match. The length of the CDR3 is 16 residues. CDR3 region: CSPLSSGTPSTDTQYF. DNA of the CDR3: TGCAGTCCTCTCTCCAGCGGGACCCCTAGCACAGATACGCAGTATTTT.

This clonotype turned up a few times. This chain connects TRBV5-1 to TRBJ2-3; 7 bases match TRBD2. Trimming removed 4 bases from V and 4 bases from J; junction bases left unmatched: 9. In germline, CDR1 is SGHRS, CDR2 YFSETQ. The CDR3 contains 15 residues. The CDR3 spells CASSHGGGEPDTQYF. For the CDR3, the DNA is TGCGCCAGCAGCCATGGGGGGGGAGAACCAGATACGCAGTATTTT.

This clonotype was detected a few times. V is TRBV7-8 and J is TRBJ2-7; D perhaps matches TRBD2 (5 bases). Trimming took off 5 bases at V and 3 bases at J, with 11 bases between the two ends. The germline V gene encodes CDR1 SGHVS and CDR2 FQNEAQ. The CDR3 contains 13 residues. CDR3 in amino acids: CASSPNGVYEQYF. The CDR3 DNA follows: TGTGCCAGCAGCCCAAACGGGGTCTACGAGCAGTACTTC.

The sample holds a few counts of this clonotype. This chain connects TRBV12-3 or TRBV12-4 to TRBJ1-1; D ambiguous. Trimming took off 3 bases at V and 4 bases at J, with 6 bases between the two ends. The CDR3 contains 12 residues. The CDR3 here is CASSLLVTEAFF. The CDR3 region has the DNA TGTGCCAGCAGTTTGCTGGTCACTGAAGCTTTCTTT.

This chain joins TRBV29-1 and TRBJ2-3; TRBD1 agrees at 8 bases. J lost 2 bases, V lost 3 bases, and 1 base had no gene match. Germline loops: CDR1 SQVTM, CDR2 ANQGSEA. The CDR3 sequence is 13 residues long. The CDR3 here is CSVDRGLTDTQYF. CDR3 DNA sequence: TGCAGCGTTGACAGGGGGCTCACAGATACGCAGTATTTT.

The genes are TRBV12-3 or TRBV12-4 and TRBJ2-6, with a weak D call TRBD1 (5 bases). The CDR3 has 15 amino acids. V was clipped by 6 bases and J by 0 bases, with 9 bases between them. The chain's CDR3 is CASRDRHSGANVLTF. The CDR3 nucleotides read TGTGCCAGCAGAGACAGACACTCTGGGGCCAACGTCCTGACTTTC.